These T cell receptor beta chains were read from a single sample in a study of regulatory T cells in long-lasting Graves disease. TCRdb reprocessed the multiplex PCR reads via MiXCR and lists one record per CDR3 protein. This sample has about 620,000 distinct CDR3 sequences; approximately 15% occur once, and the top ten carry 18%. These data were also filed under a second study, of T cells in Graves' hyperthyroidism and ophthalmopathy.

Sequenced material: peripheral blood mononuclear cells (PBMCs), taken at new diagnosis, from a patient treated with antithyroid drugs. The receptors were sampled from a woman aged 25-40 years with Graves disease. CDR3s include the opening cysteine and the closing phenylalanine or tryptophan. Fields, in order: V gene, clone size, J gene, D gene, CDR3 protein, CDR3 DNA. D genes are given only for firm matches. Not every row has a clone size; where given, it reads once, few, many or a size class.

v_gene: TRBV9; abundance: few; j_gene: TRBJ2-3; d_gene: TRBD2; CDR3aa: CASSLGTSGIDTQYF; CDR3nt: TGTGCCAGCAGCCTAGGGACTAGCGGGATAGATACGCAGTATTTT
v_gene: TRBV5-6; abundance: .; j_gene: TRBJ1-5; d_gene: .; CDR3aa: CASHVEDQPQHF; CDR3nt: TGTGCCAGCCATGTCGAGGATCAGCCCCAGCATTTT
v_gene: TRBV11-1; abundance: many; j_gene: TRBJ1-6; d_gene: .; CDR3aa: CASSATYAGAPLHF; CDR3nt: TGTGCCAGCAGCGCGACGTACGCAGGGGCACCCCTCCACTTT
v_gene: TRBV2; abundance: few; j_gene: TRBJ1-1; d_gene: .; CDR3aa: CASTVQENTEAFF; CDR3nt: TGTGCCAGCACCGTACAGGAGAACACTGAAGCTTTCTTT
v_gene: TRBV28; abundance: many; j_gene: TRBJ1-1; d_gene: .; CDR3aa: CASSETAFMNTEAFF; CDR3nt: TGTGCCAGCAGTGAAACGGCCTTCATGAACACTGAAGCTTTCTTT
v_gene: TRBV27; abundance: many; j_gene: TRBJ2-3; d_gene: .; CDR3aa: CASSFLPYNRTSTDTQYF; CDR3nt: TGTGCCAGCAGTTTCCTTCCTTATAACAGAACTAGCACAGATACGCAGTATTTT
v_gene: TRBV19; abundance: .; j_gene: TRBJ2-5; d_gene: TRBD2; CDR3aa: CASSLRTSGSKTQYF; CDR3nt: TGTGCCAGTAGTCTTCGGACTAGCGGGAGTAAGACCCAGTACTTC
v_gene: TRBV9; abundance: .; j_gene: TRBJ2-2; d_gene: TRBD2; CDR3aa: CASSVELAANTGELFF; CDR3nt: TGTGCCAGCAGCGTAGAACTAGCGGCTAACACCGGGGAGCTGTTTTTT
v_gene: TRBV7-2; abundance: many; j_gene: TRBJ1-5; d_gene: TRBD1; CDR3aa: CASSLTPGQGGEHF; CDR3nt: TGTGCCAGCAGTTTAACCCCGGGACAGGGTGGGGAGCATTTT
v_gene: TRBV30; abundance: few; j_gene: TRBJ2-2; d_gene: TRBD2; CDR3aa: CAWGSGRWGTGELFF; CDR3nt: TGTGCCTGGGGTAGCGGGAGGTGGGGCACCGGGGAGCTGTTTTTT
v_gene: TRBV24-1; abundance: many; j_gene: TRBJ2-2; d_gene: TRBD2; CDR3aa: CATSDPLGSSGRSKNTGELFF; CDR3nt: TGTGCCACCAGTGACCCCCTTGGGTCTAGCGGGAGGTCCAAGAACACCGGGGAGCTGTTTTTT
v_gene: TRBV19; abundance: .; j_gene: TRBJ2-2; d_gene: .; CDR3aa: CASTYRGAVGTGELFF; CDR3nt: TGTGCCAGTACCTATAGGGGGGCTGTGGGGACCGGGGAGCTGTTTTTT
v_gene: TRBV7-2; abundance: few; j_gene: TRBJ2-7; d_gene: .; CDR3aa: CASKGAPDTYEQYF; CDR3nt: TGTGCCAGCAAAGGAGCCCCGGACACCTACGAGCAGTACTTC
v_gene: TRBV2; abundance: many; j_gene: TRBJ1-2; d_gene: .; CDR3aa: CASSDRAAGYTF; CDR3nt: TGTGCCAGCAGTGACAGGGCGGCGGGCTACACCTTC
v_gene: TRBV7-7; abundance: few; j_gene: TRBJ2-5; d_gene: TRBD1; CDR3aa: CASSATGWGETQYF; CDR3nt: TGTGCTAGCAGCGCGACAGGGTGGGGGGAGACCCAGTACTTC
v_gene: TRBV12-3/TRBV12-4; abundance: many; j_gene: TRBJ2-1; d_gene: .; CDR3aa: CASSGDATYNEQFF; CDR3nt: TGTGCCAGCAGTGGGGACGCGACCTACAATGAGCAGTTCTTC
v_gene: TRBV20-1; abundance: .; j_gene: TRBJ1-5; d_gene: TRBD1; CDR3aa: CSAPPPGQLNQPQHF; CDR3nt: TGCAGTGCTCCTCCCCCGGGACAGCTCAATCAGCCCCAGCATTTT
v_gene: TRBV20-1; abundance: .; j_gene: TRBJ2-5; d_gene: TRBD2; CDR3aa: CSARDPVGAGGQETQYF; CDR3nt: TGCAGTGCTAGAGATCCCGTGGGAGCGGGAGGTCAAGAGACCCAGTACTTC
v_gene: TRBV5-1; abundance: few; j_gene: TRBJ2-7; d_gene: .; CDR3aa: CASSADQTALWF; CDR3nt: TGCGCCAGCAGCGCCGACCAAACGGCCCTGTGGTTC
v_gene: TRBV2; abundance: many; j_gene: TRBJ1-1; d_gene: .; CDR3aa: CASSSDSNTEAFF; CDR3nt: TGTGCCAGCAGCTCGGACTCGAACACTGAAGCTTTCTTT
v_gene: TRBV5-1; abundance: few; j_gene: TRBJ2-1; d_gene: TRBD2; CDR3aa: CASSLMLAGSDNEQFF; CDR3nt: TGCGCCAGCAGCTTGATGCTAGCGGGATCGGACAATGAGCAGTTCTTC
v_gene: TRBV19; abundance: few; j_gene: TRBJ1-4; d_gene: .; CDR3aa: CASSKRVMAQNEKLFF; CDR3nt: TGTGCCAGCTCGAAACGGGTGATGGCGCAGAATGAAAAACTGTTTTTT
v_gene: TRBV9; abundance: .; j_gene: TRBJ2-1; d_gene: .; CDR3aa: CASSVDVGVVYEQFF; CDR3nt: TGTGCCAGCAGCGTAGATGTGGGAGTTGTGTATGAGCAGTTCTTC
v_gene: TRBV18; abundance: .; j_gene: TRBJ1-4; d_gene: TRBD1; CDR3aa: CASSLHRGRDEKLFF; CDR3nt: TGTGCCAGCTCACTTCACAGGGGGCGAGATGAAAAACTGTTTTTT
v_gene: TRBV9; abundance: .; j_gene: TRBJ2-7; d_gene: .; CDR3aa: CASSASTYEQYF; CDR3nt: TGTGCCAGCAGCGCGAGCACCTACGAGCAGTACTTC
v_gene: TRBV28; abundance: many; j_gene: TRBJ1-2; d_gene: .; CDR3aa: CASNKDLRGYTF; CDR3nt: TGTGCCAGCAACAAGGACCTTCGGGGCTACACCTTC
v_gene: TRBV5-1; abundance: .; j_gene: TRBJ2-1; d_gene: TRBD2; CDR3aa: CASTFRLAKNSNEQFF; CDR3nt: TGCGCCAGCACGTTTAGACTAGCGAAGAATTCCAATGAGCAGTTCTTC
v_gene: TRBV7-3; abundance: many; j_gene: TRBJ2-3; d_gene: .; CDR3aa: CASSSLGGAITDTQYF; CDR3nt: TGTGCCAGCAGCTCCCTAGGGGGAGCCATCACAGATACGCAGTATTTT
v_gene: TRBV20-1; abundance: .; j_gene: TRBJ1-6; d_gene: TRBD1; CDR3aa: CSAKTGLDSPLHF; CDR3nt: TGCAGTGCAAAGACAGGGTTGGATTCACCCCTCCACTTT
v_gene: TRBV11-2; abundance: few; j_gene: TRBJ2-7; d_gene: .; CDR3aa: CASSSADWSYEQYF; CDR3nt: TGTGCCAGCAGCTCGGCCGACTGGTCCTACGAGCAGTACTTC
v_gene: TRBV29-1; abundance: many; j_gene: TRBJ2-7; d_gene: TRBD1; CDR3aa: CSVVTGTGDLPYEQYF; CDR3nt: TGCAGCGTTGTAACCGGGACAGGGGACCTCCCCTACGAGCAGTACTTC
v_gene: TRBV2; abundance: .; j_gene: TRBJ2-2; d_gene: .; CDR3aa: CASSEGGIATGELFF; CDR3nt: TGTGCCAGCAGTGAGGGGGGAATCGCCACCGGGGAGCTGTTTTTT
v_gene: TRBV20-1; abundance: .; j_gene: TRBJ2-2; d_gene: .; CDR3aa: CSVSRGTGGELFF; CDR3nt: TGCAGTGTCTCCAGGGGAACTGGCGGGGAGCTGTTTTTT
v_gene: TRBV28; abundance: many; j_gene: TRBJ1-4; d_gene: TRBD1; CDR3aa: CASRTGKRGSAVLEKLFF; CDR3nt: TGTGCCAGTCGGACAGGGAAGCGGGGGAGTGCCGTATTGGAAAAACTGTTTTTT
v_gene: TRBV7-9; abundance: many; j_gene: TRBJ2-1; d_gene: TRBD2; CDR3aa: CASGLAGNNEQFF; CDR3nt: TGTGCCAGCGGTCTAGCGGGAAACAATGAGCAGTTCTTC
v_gene: TRBV5-1; abundance: few; j_gene: TRBJ1-1; d_gene: .; CDR3aa: CACSNLGTEAFF; CDR3nt: TGCGCCTGCAGCAACCTGGGCACTGAAGCTTTCTTT